The entry below gives a single T cell receptor beta chain sequence along with its context. Its antigen is not identified. In the PCR, 60 Vbeta and 13 Jbeta primers were used. The table came from immunoSEQ multiplex PCR; TCRdb's copy has only in-frame clones and leaves some out. The repertoire holds roughly 120,000 clones, approximately 78% seen once, with approximately 1% in the top ten. Germline CDR1 is KGHSH and CDR2 is LQKENI. The CDR3 extends over 13 amino acids. V lost 5 bases, J lost 4 bases, and 2 bases stayed unmatched. This sample is drawn from a study of cytomegalovirus exposure and HLA in healthy donors. Study-wide results and caveats: Listed as cytomegalovirus-associated were 170 or so TCR beta chains. It emerged from a later analysis that several of the most significant clusters appeared to be linked to common viral pathogens. CMV serostatus alone was available as immune exposure information. It was taken for granted in presence/absence analyses that sequencing depth across donors was roughly uniform.

V is TRBV18 and J is TRBJ2-1; 7 nucleotides align to TRBD1. The clonotype was recovered from a woman aged 25 to 39 in good health and CMV-seronegative. Specimen: PBMCs. CDR3 residues: CASSVDRYNEQFF. The CDR3 DNA sequence: TGTGCCAGCTCAGTGGACAGGTACAATGAGCAGTTCTTC.